This TCR beta chain was obtained from a study of vaccination effects on CD4 cells after COVID-19. Overall study results and limits: Healthy vaccinees showed cross-reactivity with common cold coronaviruses in only 1 of 255 vaccine-induced clones. Clones that were induced by infection or by vaccine showed marked contraction late after vaccination.

ViraFEST expansion of antigen-specific CD4+ T cells with viral peptide pools preceded sequencing. Following a roughly 9-day culture, CD4+ T cells were purified. The study found no prior SARS-CoV-2 infection in the vaccine recipients, who tested negative for nucleocapsid antibodies. They grew 2 million to 2.5 million PBMC in each well, adding around 9 IU/ml IL-2 and roughly 9.3 ug/ml peptides. A half-medium replacement with IL-2 medium was carried out on days 3 and 7. Some clones are missing from TCRdb's copy, which holds only in-frame ones; the method was immunoSEQ multiplex PCR. Of 62,000 or so clones in the sample, over 70% were seen once. Details on this clone: As yet, its antigen is unknown. The identical CDR3 is also encoded by other nucleotide sequences in the sample.

V lost 4 bases, J lost 2 bases, and 2 bases stayed unmatched. The CDR3 contains 13 residues. In germline, CDR1 is SGHRS, CDR2 YFSETQ. The starting material was CD4+ T cells from PBMCs cultured with SARS-CoV-2 spike peptides, obtained before COVID-19 vaccination. The chain combines TRBV5-1 with TRBJ1-2, with 7 bases identical to TRBD1. The origin of this receptor is a human donor who received a COVID-19 vaccine. The CDR3 loop reads CASSEGANYGYTF. The CDR3 nucleotides read TGCGCCAGCAGCGAGGGGGCGAACTATGGCTACACCTTC. Based on the CDR3 plus reference TRBV5-1 and TRBJ1-2, the full variable domain is KAGVTQTPRYLIKTRGQQVTLSCSPISGHRSVSWYQQTPGQGLQFLFEYFSETQRNKGNFPGRFSGRQFSNSRSEMNVSTLELGDSALYLCASSEGANYGYTFGSGTRLTVV.